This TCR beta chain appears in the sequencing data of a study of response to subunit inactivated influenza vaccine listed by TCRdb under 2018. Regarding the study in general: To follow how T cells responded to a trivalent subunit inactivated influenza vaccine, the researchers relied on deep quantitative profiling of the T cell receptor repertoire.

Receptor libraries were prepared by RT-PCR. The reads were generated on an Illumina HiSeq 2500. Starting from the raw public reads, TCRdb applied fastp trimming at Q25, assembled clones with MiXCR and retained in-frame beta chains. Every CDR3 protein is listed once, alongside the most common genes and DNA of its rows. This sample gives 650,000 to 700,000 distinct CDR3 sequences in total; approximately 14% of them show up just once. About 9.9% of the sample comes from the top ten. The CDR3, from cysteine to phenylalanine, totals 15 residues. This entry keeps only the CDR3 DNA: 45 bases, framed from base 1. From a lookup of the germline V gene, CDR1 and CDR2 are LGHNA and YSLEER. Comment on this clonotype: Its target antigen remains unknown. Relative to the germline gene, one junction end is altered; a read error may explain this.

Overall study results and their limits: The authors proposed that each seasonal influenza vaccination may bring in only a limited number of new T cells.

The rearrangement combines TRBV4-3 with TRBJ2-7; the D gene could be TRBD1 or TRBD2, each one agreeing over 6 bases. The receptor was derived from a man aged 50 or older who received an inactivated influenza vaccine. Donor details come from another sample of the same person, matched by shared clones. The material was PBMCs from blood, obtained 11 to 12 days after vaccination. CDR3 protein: CASSQAGASVHEQHF. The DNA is TGCGCCAGCAGCCAAGCGGGGGCGTCTGTCCACGAGCAGCACTTC.